This T cell receptor (beta chain) was identified during a study of T cell changes during pregnancy in multiple sclerosis. Concerning this clone itself: At one boundary the junction diverges from the germline segment, which might be a read error.

The CDR3 extends over 12 amino acids. Germline values: CDR1 SEHNR, CDR2 FQNEAQ (reference sequence). Produced via immunoSEQ multiplex PCR; TCRdb's table is partial and in-frame only. The data hold about 20,000 clones, with roughly nine tenths observed a single time. Here the sequenced sample was CD8+ T cells from peripheral blood mononuclear cells, taken after pregnancy. This clonotype was sampled from a female donor in good health, enrolled as a control in a pregnancy study. The chain links TRBV7-9 to TRBJ2-7, with a weak D call TRBD1 (5 bases). The chain's CDR3 is CASSLVEDTVRF. DNA of the CDR3: TGTGCCAGCAGCTTAGTTGAGGACACCGTGCGCTTC.